These 9 T cell receptor beta chains originate from one sample sequenced in a study of blood T cell repertoires in COVID-19. The table came from immunoSEQ multiplex PCR; TCRdb's copy has only in-frame clones and leaves some out. The top ten hold 0.8% to 0.9% of the sample, which has a few hundred thousand clones, roughly 92% seen once. Sequencing used PBMCs or T cells enriched from blood (not recorded which). The receptors were gathered from a woman aged 40 to 50 who had been exposed to COVID-19.

V usage is TRBV30 and J usage is TRBJ2-5, with D unclear. The CDR3 consists of 12 residues. V was cut by 1 base and J by 0 bases, with 3 bases left in between. Germline values: CDR1 GTSNPN, CDR2 SVGIG (reference sequence). The CDR3 nucleotides read TGTGCCTGGAGTGCATACCAAGAGACCCAGTACTTC. Protein: CAWSAYQETQYF.

The chain uses TRBV4-1 and TRBJ2-2; D is possibly TRBD1 (5 bases). With 0 bases removed from V and 3 bases from J, the gap between germline ends came to 11 bases. There are 16 residues in the CDR3. Germline V CDR1 and CDR2: MGHRA, YSYEKL. CDR3: CASSQDRDTYTGELFF. CDR3 DNA: TGCGCCAGCAGCCAAGACAGGGATACGTACACCGGGGAGCTGTTTTTT.

Details on this clone: Relative to the germline gene, one junction end is altered; a read error may explain this. This chain joins TRBV3-1 (or the pseudogene TRBV3-2) and TRBJ1-2; maybe TRBD1 (5 bases). CDR1 LGHDT and CDR2 YNNKEL come from the germline V gene (reference sequence). The CDR3 has 15 amino acids. The DNA for the CDR3 is TGTGCCAGCAGCCAAGATGGGGGGGTTAACCATGGCTACACCTTC. It encodes CASSQDGGVNHGYTF.

The CDR3 protein is CASSLQVDYGYTF. For the CDR3, the DNA is TGTGCCAGCTCACTTCAGGTGGACTATGGCTACACCTTC. The chain carries TRBV18 and TRBJ1-2, with D uncertain. The ends were cut back, 4 bases at V and 3 bases at J, with 9 bases in the middle. The germline gives CDR1 KGHSH, CDR2 LQKENI. The CDR3 totals 13 residues.

The V call is TRBV30, the J call TRBJ1-6, with D perhaps matching TRBD1 (5 bases). The CDR3 is made up of 14 amino acids. Trimming took off 3 bases at V and 9 bases at J, with 15 bases between the two ends. Germline assignment: CDR1 GTSNPN and CDR2 SVGIG (reference sequence). This CDR3 reads CAWRGAPQVSPLHF. DNA of the CDR3: TGTGCCTGGAGAGGGGCCCCCCAGGTTTCACCCCTCCACTTT.

The chain is built from TRBV5-1 and TRBJ2-1, with TRBD1 matching over 9 bases. Germline loops: CDR1 SGHRS, CDR2 YFSETQ. This CDR3 region has 15 residues. After removal of 4 bases from V and 7 bases from J, the junction contained 9 bases not matched to a gene. The CDR3 loop reads CASSPGDRAGNEQFF. CDR3 DNA sequence: TGCGCCAGCAGCCCGGGGGACAGGGCTGGGAATGAGCAGTTCTTC.

This chain links TRBV13 with TRBJ1-2; 7 bases fit TRBD1. CDR3 length: 13 amino acids. In germline, CDR1 is PRHDT, CDR2 FYEKMQ (reference sequence). After removal of 4 bases from V and 3 bases from J, the junction contained 2 bases not matched to a gene. The CDR3 region is CASSSQGYYGYTF. As DNA, the CDR3 is TGTGCCAGCAGCTCACAGGGGTACTATGGCTACACCTTC.

V and J are TRBV3-1 (or the pseudogene TRBV3-2) and TRBJ2-2, with a tentative D call TRBD2 (5 bases). The germline V gene encodes CDR1 LGHDT and CDR2 YNNKEL (reference sequence). The CDR3 sequence is 15 residues long. V lost 4 bases and J lost 5, with 14 bases in between. CDR3 sequence (DNA): TGTGCCAGCAGCCCGCGGACGAGGAGGACCGGGGAGCTGTTTTTT. It specifies CASSPRTRRTGELFF.

CDR3 protein: CASSQVQGGSTEAFF. CDR3 nucleotides: TGTGCCAGCAGCCAAGTTCAGGGAGGTAGCACTGAAGCTTTCTTT. The chain couples TRBV3-1 (or the pseudogene TRBV3-2) to TRBJ1-1; tentative D call: TRBD1 (5 bases). The CDR3 loop spans 15 amino acids. Germline V gene sequence: CDR1 LGHDT, CDR2 YNNKEL (reference sequence). Trimming cost V 1 base and J 4 bases, with 13 bases left between them.